This T cell receptor beta chain appears in the sequencing data of a study of control samples from healthy donors and cancer patients. TCRdb's table, derived via immunoSEQ multiplex PCR, lists solely in-frame clones and lacks some. Of around 90,000 clones listed, about 83% were seen once; the top ten hold 2% to 2.5%. The CDR3 is 16 residues long. The germline V gene has CDR1 SGDLS and CDR2 YYNGEE. V was cut by 0 bases and J by 0 bases, with 10 bases left in between. Sequences were obtained from blood. V usage is TRBV9 and J usage is TRBJ2-1; D is undetermined. The receptor comes from a woman in her thirties or forties in good health. The CDR3 region has the DNA TGTGCCAGCAGCGTAGTGAGGTCCAGCTCCTACAATGAGCAGTTCTTC. It is translated as CASSVVRSSSYNEQFF.